Shown below are 8 T cell receptor beta chains from a single sample sequenced in a study of identical twins. TCRdb independently ran MiXCR on the 5' RACE reads; one entry per CDR3 protein. This sample yields around 570,000 distinct CDR3 sequences, of which around 9.6% are seen a single time; approximately 3% belongs to the top ten. In addition, the sample was reused for a study of yellow fever vaccine responses in identical twins.

Specimen: PBMCs. Receptors originate from a woman aged 18 to 35 in good health.

The chain couples TRBV12-3 or TRBV12-4 to TRBJ2-3; D call uncertain. V gave up 2 bases and J gave up 0 bases, with 12 bases separating them. CDR3 length equals 16 residues. As DNA, the CDR3 is TGTGCCAGCAGTTTAAGTTCGGCAGCCAGCACAGATACGCAGTATTTT. Its protein product is CASSLSSAASTDTQYF.

The CDR3 here is CSALGLGQGQETQYF. CDR3 DNA: TGCAGTGCTCTCGGTCTGGGACAGGGCCAAGAGACCCAGTACTTC. The V call is TRBV20-1, the J call TRBJ2-5; 9 bases agree with TRBD1. The CDR3 runs to 15 residues. Germline assignment: CDR1 DFQATT and CDR2 SNEGSKA (reference sequence). J was trimmed by 1 base and V by 5 bases; bases with no gene match: 8.

CDR3 protein: CASSLESPSNSPLHF. For the CDR3, the DNA is TGCGCCAGCAGCTTGGAGTCCCCTTCTAATTCACCCCTCCACTTT. The chain is built from TRBV5-1 and TRBJ1-6; D gene unclear. Germline CDR1 and CDR2: SGHRS and YFSETQ. The CDR3 consists of 15 residues. With 0 bases removed from V and 6 bases from J, the gap between germline ends came to 10 bases.

CDR3 residues: CASSLLGLAYEQYF. In DNA form, the CDR3 reads TGTGCCAGCAGCTTACTCGGGTTGGCCTACGAGCAGTACTTC. The chain has TRBV11-2 and TRBJ2-7; D is undetermined. V was pared by 2 bases and J by 2 bases, with 10 bases between. Germline V lookup: CDR1 SGHAT, CDR2 FQNNGV. The CDR3 runs 14 residues.

This clonotype was recorded many times. The V gene is TRBV4-3, the J gene TRBJ1-1, with D unclear. Germline V gene sequence: CDR1 LGHNA, CDR2 YSLEER. The V end lost 1 base, the J end lost 1 base, and 7 bases lay between the germline ends. This CDR3 comprises 14 residues. In nucleotides, the CDR3 is TGCGCCAGCAGCCAAGTATACGGGAACACTGAAGCTTTCTTT. Protein product: CASSQVYGNTEAFF.

CDR3 nucleotides: TGTGCCAGCAGCTTAGTCGGAGGGCGGGAAAACATTCAGTACTTC. It yields the protein CASSLVGGRENIQYF. This chain uses TRBV7-2 with TRBJ2-4, with a tentative D call TRBD2 (6 bases). This CDR3 comprises 15 residues. Germline V gene sequence: CDR1 SGHTA, CDR2 FQGNSA. Trimming removed 1 base from V and 5 bases from J, with 12 bases in between. Full variable domain (outside the CDR3, taken from reference TRBV7-2 and TRBJ2-4): GAGVSQSPSNKVTEKGKDVELRCDPISGHTALYWYRQSLGQGLEFLIYFQGNSAPDKSGLPSDRFSAERTGGSVSTLTIQRTQQEDSAVYLCASSLVGGRENIQYFGAGTRLSVL.

This clonotype was picked up a small number of times. This chain joins TRBV12-3 or TRBV12-4 and TRBJ2-3, with D possibly being TRBD2 (5 bases). V was shortened by 3 bases and J by 0 bases, with 16 bases between the two germline ends. CDR3 size: 17 residues. CDR3 DNA: TGTGCCAGCAGTTTGAGTATTCGCCGGGGAAGCACAGATACGCAGTATTTT. Translated, it gives CASSLSIRRGSTDTQYF.

Ten or more counts support this clonotype. The chain combines TRBV25-1 with TRBJ2-1, with 7 bases that match TRBD2. The J segment lost 11 bases and the V segment lost 3 bases, leaving 7 bases of the junction unmatched. The germline gives CDR1 MGHDK, CDR2 SYGVNS. This CDR3 has 13 amino acids. The CDR3 region is CASSEGLAAKQFF. The CDR3 nucleotides are TGTGCCAGCAGTGAGGGGCTAGCGGCTAAGCAGTTCTTC.